The 9 T cell receptor beta chains below come from one sample, sequenced in a study of blood T cell repertoires in COVID-19. Method: immunoSEQ multiplex PCR; TCRdb's copy keeps in-frame clones and lacks some. The table records some 160,000 clones, around 92% of them present only once. The sequenced material came from peripheral blood. These receptors all stem from a man in his fifties or sixties with acute or convalescent COVID-19.

The chain employs TRBV3-1 (or the pseudogene TRBV3-2) and TRBJ1-3; D not certain. The CDR3 length is 13 residues. Per germline, CDR1 LGHDT and CDR2 YNNKEL (reference sequence). Deletions cut 3 bases from V and 2 bases from J, with 5 bases between. The CDR3 coding sequence is TGTGCCAGCAGCCATTCTGCTGGAAACACCATATATTTT. Its protein product is CASSHSAGNTIYF.

CDR3 bases: TGTGCCAGCAGTTACCGACAGGTTAGCAATCAGCCCCAGCATTTT. Translated: CASSYRQVSNQPQHF. The chain links TRBV28 to TRBJ1-5, with D possibly being TRBD1 (6 bases). Trimming stripped 4 bases from V and 0 bases from J, with 10 bases between. Germline CDR1 reads MDHEN; CDR2 reads SYDVKM. The CDR3 has 15 amino acids.

The chain combines TRBV9 with TRBJ2-3, with 10 positions matching TRBD1. CDR3 length: 15 amino acids. Trimming took 4 bases from V and 3 from J; bases not matched to a gene: 5. CDR1 is SGDLS, CDR2 YYNGEE, per germline. The CDR3 protein is CASSLRDRGTDTQYF. The CDR3 nucleotides read TGTGCCAGCAGCCTCCGGGACAGGGGAACAGATACGCAGTATTTT.

The V gene is TRBV6-2 or TRBV6-3, the J gene TRBJ1-2, with 8 nucleotides matching TRBD1. In germline, CDR1 is MNHEY, CDR2 SVGEGT. The CDR3 is 14 amino acids. V was clipped by 4 bases and J by 4 bases; unmatched bases: 5. The CDR3 spells CASSFTGGTYGYTF. Here the CDR3 DNA reads TGTGCCAGCAGTTTTACAGGGGGTACCTATGGCTACACCTTC.

This rearrangement joins TRBV19 to TRBJ1-6; weak D call: TRBD1 (6 bases). The germline V gene encodes CDR1 LNHDA and CDR2 SQIVND (reference sequence). The CDR3 totals 14 residues. V lost 9 bases, J lost 5 bases, and 14 bases lay in between. The CDR3 DNA reads TGTGCCAGCACCGGACAGATCCATAATTCACCCCTCCACTTT. It is translated as CASTGQIHNSPLHF.

The rearrangement joins TRBV5-4 to TRBJ1-1, with 10 bases fitting TRBD1. Germline V gene lookup returns CDR1 SGHNT and CDR2 YYREEE (reference sequence). This CDR3 spans 20 amino acids. Trimming cost V 2 bases and J 1 base; bases outside gene matches: 17. The CDR3 DNA is TGTGCCAGCAGCTTAGACCCCCGACAGGGGGCGCGACTTACGAACACTGAAGCTTTCTTT. Translation: CASSLDPRQGARLTNTEAFF.

This chain uses TRBV10-3 with TRBJ1-4, with D perhaps matching TRBD1 (5 bases). The ends were cut back, 8 bases at V and 7 bases at J, with 26 bases in the middle. This CDR3 region has 17 residues. Germline loops: CDR1 ENHRY, CDR2 SYGVKD. In DNA form, the CDR3 reads TGTGCCATCTCCCAGGGTAAAAGTAGTTCGGCTATTGAAAAACTGTTTTTT. The encoded protein is CAISQGKSSSAIEKLFF.

CDR3 in DNA: TGTGCCAGCAGCGGCGACCCGGAGACACCCCTCCACTTT. This gives the protein CASSGDPETPLHF. The V gene is TRBV9, the J gene TRBJ1-6; D is ambiguous. Germline assignment: CDR1 SGDLS and CDR2 YYNGEE. The CDR3 runs 13 residues. V dropped 3 bases and J dropped 11 bases, with 12 bases sitting between them.

The J gene is TRBJ2-2, the V gene TRBV21-1; the table's D call, TRBD2, has no DNA check behind it. TRBV21-1 is termed a pseudogene. This CDR3 is built from 17 residues. The CDR3 region is CASSAQTSRGSTGELFF. As DNA, the CDR3 is TGTGCCAGCAGCGCCCAAACCTCCCGGGGGTCCACCGGGGAGCTGTTTTTT.